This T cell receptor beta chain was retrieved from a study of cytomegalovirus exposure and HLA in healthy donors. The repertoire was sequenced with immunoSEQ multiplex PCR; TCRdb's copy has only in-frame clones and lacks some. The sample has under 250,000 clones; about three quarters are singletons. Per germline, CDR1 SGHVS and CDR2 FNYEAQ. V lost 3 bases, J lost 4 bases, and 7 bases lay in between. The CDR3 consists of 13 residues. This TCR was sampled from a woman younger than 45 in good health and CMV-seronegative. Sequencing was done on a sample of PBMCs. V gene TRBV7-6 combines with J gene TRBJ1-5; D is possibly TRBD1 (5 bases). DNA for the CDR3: TGTGCCAGCAGCTTCGGGGGAAATCAGCCCCAGCATTTT. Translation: CASSFGGNQPQHF.